This TCR beta chain was identified during a study of identical twins. Findings and caveats of the study: Cord blood beta clonotypes that were abundant carried fewer insertions, and memory repertoires showed no such trend. The study found excess low generation probability among twin-shared out-of-frame alpha sequences. Part of the zero-insertion signal could reflect confounding by invariant MAIT and iNKT cells.

V gave up 2 bases and J gave up 1 base, with 5 bases separating them. This CDR3 contains 13 residues. Germline V CDR1 and CDR2: SGHVS, FQNEAQ. The sample holds a few counts of this clonotype. What it binds is unknown. TCRdb called the 5' RACE reads again in MiXCR, with one record for every CDR3 protein. The table shows about 500,000 distinct CDR3 sequences, with 13% to 15% occurring only once. A further study also used this sample, focusing on yellow fever vaccine responses in identical twins. That report notes: Reportedly, the T cell response mounted by twins to vaccine seemed partly convergent, partly personalized.

What was sequenced was CD4+ T cells sorted from blood. The chain uses TRBV7-8 and TRBJ1-2; no clear D gene. This receptor was obtained from a woman aged 18-35 years in good health. CDR3 sequence (DNA): TGTGCCAGCAGCTTATTAGTTAACTATGGCTACACCTTC. Residues: CASSLLVNYGYTF.